What follows are 20 T cell receptor beta chains derived from one specimen sequenced in a study of post-analysis software for immune sequencing data. Study conclusions and caveats: Five TRBV segments appeared more often in patients than in controls, and TRBV5-6, TRBV5-1 and TRBV20-1 were among these.

No antigen has been assigned to these receptors. cDNA libraries for TCR beta contained unique molecular identifiers. TCRdb fed the PCR reads into MiXCR, producing one record per CDR3 protein. Of some 370,000 distinct CDR3 sequences in the sample, less than 40% are singletons; the top ten hold roughly 13%. Sequencing was done on a sample of blood. These receptors were taken from a girl aged 10 to 17 with multiple sclerosis.

This clonotype has only a few counts. V and J are TRBV7-9 and TRBJ2-6; D ambiguous. The CDR3 extends over 13 amino acids. Germline CDR1 and CDR2: SEHNR and FQNEAQ (reference sequence). V lost 4 bases, J lost 8 bases, and 9 bases lay in between. This CDR3 is CASSSTGPNVLTF. CDR3 nucleotide sequence: TGTGCCAGCAGCTCCACTGGTCCCAACGTCCTGACTTTC.

This clonotype has at least ten counts. The genes are TRBV5-5 and TRBJ1-2, with D tentatively TRBD1 (6 bases). The CDR3 totals 14 residues. Trimming removed 2 bases at V and 8 bases at J, with 16 bases between. The germline V gene has CDR1 SGHKS and CDR2 YYEKEE (reference sequence). The CDR3 is CASSLGQNLRGYTF. The CDR3 DNA is TGTGCCAGCAGCTTAGGACAGAACCTCCGGGGCTACACCTTC.

This clonotype was picked up a small number of times. The CDR3 sequence: CASSLGGDGYTF. CDR3 coding DNA: TGTGCCAGCTCATTGGGGGGGGATGGCTACACCTTC. The chain is built from TRBV7-9 and TRBJ1-2; the D gene is possibly TRBD1 (5 bases). CDR1 and CDR2 from the germline V gene are SEHNR and FQNEAQ (reference sequence). V was cut by 8 bases and J by 6 bases, with 13 bases left in between. The CDR3 is 12 amino acids.

The V and J genes are TRBV5-1 and TRBJ2-3; D not certain. This CDR3 has 15 amino acids. Germline V CDR1 and CDR2: SGHRS, YFSETQ. V was clipped by 0 bases and J by 1 base, with 9 bases between them. This CDR3 reads CASSLGVSRTDTQYF. Here the CDR3 DNA reads TGCGCCAGCAGCTTGGGGGTCAGCCGCACAGATACGCAGTATTTT. Looking up the rest from reference TRBV5-1 and TRBJ2-3 gives the full variable domain: KAGVTQTPRYLIKTRGQQVTLSCSPISGHRSVSWYQQTPGQGLQFLFEYFSETQRNKGNFPGRFSGRQFSNSRSEMNVSTLELGDSALYLCASSLGVSRTDTQYFGPGTRLTVL.

This clonotype has more than one count but fewer than ten. J is TRBJ1-5 and V is TRBV6-5, with D possibly matching TRBD1 (6 bases). CDR3 size: 15 residues. Germline values: CDR1 MNHEY, CDR2 SVGAGI. Trimming removed 0 bases at V and 6 bases at J, with 12 bases between. The CDR3 nucleotides are TGTGCCAGCAGTTACTCACAGGGACCTTCTCAGCCCCAGCATTTT. It yields the protein CASSYSQGPSQPQHF.

The chain's CDR3 is CSASGGGRVEQYF. The CDR3, as DNA: TGCAGTGCTAGCGGGGGCGGAAGAGTCGAGCAGTACTTC. V usage is TRBV20-1 and J usage is TRBJ2-7, with D possibly called TRBD1 or TRBD2 (6 bases each). Germline assignment: CDR1 DFQATT and CDR2 SNEGSKA (reference sequence). CDR3 length equals 13 residues. The germline V and J ends were trimmed by 3 bases and 6 bases, with 15 bases remaining between them.

The rearrangement links TRBV4-2 to TRBJ1-2, with 9 nucleotides matching TRBD1. Germline V gene sequence: CDR1 LGHNA, CDR2 YNFKEQ. The V and J ends lost 6 bases and 6 bases, in that order; junction bases with no gene match: 5. This CDR3 region has 13 residues. CDR3 nucleotides: TGTGCCAGCAGGCGGACAGGGGAGAATGGCTACACCTTC. Translation: CASRRTGENGYTF.

On this clonotype itself: A junction boundary mismatches the germline segment, possibly from a read error. The chain joins TRBV9 to TRBJ2-3; D is possibly TRBD2 (6 bases). The germline CDR1 and CDR2 sequences are SGDLS and YYNGEE. This CDR3 is 13 amino acids long. The CDR3 reads CAGSPRREDTQYF. The CDR3 DNA sequence: TGTGCCGGCAGCCCTCGCCGGGAGGATACGCAGTATTTT.

This chain uses TRBV20-1 with TRBJ1-1, with a weak D call TRBD1 (6 bases). Trimming shortened V by 5 bases and J by 4 bases, and 11 bases separated the two germline ends. Germline assignment: CDR1 DFQATT and CDR2 SNEGSKA (reference sequence). CDR3 length: 12 amino acids. CDR3 nucleotides: TGCAGTGCTCTGGGACACGGCACTGAAGCTTTCTTT. Its translation: CSALGHGTEAFF.

This clonotype was detected ten times or more. The chain has TRBV15 and TRBJ2-7, with TRBD2 identical over 8 bases. Germline CDR1 reads LNHNV; CDR2 reads YYDKDF (reference sequence). V dropped 0 bases and J dropped 2; count of bases not matched to a gene: 6. The CDR3 runs to 16 residues. The CDR3: CATSRDRLAGAYEQYF. CDR3 DNA sequence: TGTGCCACCAGCAGAGATCGGCTAGCGGGTGCCTACGAGCAGTACTTC.

This clonotype has just one count. A read error may account for a junction end that differs from germline. This chain connects TRBV29-1 to TRBJ2-7; 8 bases match TRBD1. Germline lookup yields CDR1 SQVTM and CDR2 ANQGSEA. This CDR3 comprises 13 residues. The CDR3 loop is CSVTQGESYGQYF. For the CDR3, the DNA is TGCAGCGTGACACAGGGGGAGTCCTACGGGCAGTACTTC.

V gene TRBV3-1 combines with J gene TRBJ2-2, with D possibly called TRBD1 or TRBD2 (5 bases each). Trimming took 2 bases from V and 7 from J, leaving 8 bases between them. The germline V gene has CDR1 LGHDT and CDR2 YNNKEL (reference sequence). The CDR3 spans 13 residues. In DNA form, the CDR3 reads TGTGCCAGCAGCCAATCGGGGCACGGGGAGCTGTTTTTT. Translating gives CASSQSGHGELFF.

In its sample, this clonotype was seen a few times. The J gene is TRBJ2-5, the V gene TRBV5-1; D is undetermined. Trimming removed 4 bases from V and 3 bases from J, with 10 bases in between. Germline CDR1 SGHRS, CDR2 YFSETQ. The CDR3 runs 13 residues. CDR3 protein: CASSTSWEETQYF. The CDR3 coding sequence is TGCGCCAGCAGCACGAGCTGGGAAGAGACCCAGTACTTC. Complete variable domain (other parts from reference TRBV5-1 and TRBJ2-5): KAGVTQTPRYLIKTRGQQVTLSCSPISGHRSVSWYQQTPGQGLQFLFEYFSETQRNKGNFPGRFSGRQFSNSRSEMNVSTLELGDSALYLCASSTSWEETQYFGPGTRLLVL.

This clonotype was counted a few times. A read error is possible here, since a much larger clone lies one base away. This chain links TRBV5-5 with TRBJ2-1; TRBD1 matches 8 bases. Losses at the gene ends were 0 bases for V and 7 bases for J; bases not matched to a gene: 6. Germline CDR1 and CDR2: SGHKS and YYEKEE (reference sequence). This CDR3 comprises 15 residues. CDR3 coding DNA: TGTGCCAGCAGCTTGGTAGGACAGGGAAGGAATGAGCAGTTCTTC. As protein: CASSLVGQGRNEQFF.

This clonotype was counted between two and nine times. The chain links TRBV10-3 to TRBJ1-2; no firm D call. CDR1 and CDR2 (germline): ENHRY, SYGVKD. V was shortened by 2 bases and J by 2 bases, with 21 bases between the two germline ends. CDR3 length equals 18 residues. The CDR3 coding sequence is TGTGCCATCAGTGAGGGGATGGTAGTAAGGGCGAACAACTATGGCTACACCTTC. It codes for CAISEGMVVRANNYGYTF.

In nucleotides, the CDR3 is TGTGCCAGCAGCCCTGGGTCGGCCTACGAGCAGTACTTC. It is translated as CASSPGSAYEQYF. This chain links TRBV6-6 with TRBJ2-7; D not resolved. Germline CDR1 and CDR2: MNHNY and SVGAGI (reference sequence). The V end was cut by 6 bases, the J end by 2 bases, with 11 bases between. The CDR3 loop spans 13 amino acids.

The chain recombines TRBV3-1 with TRBJ1-2; D perhaps matches TRBD1 (5 bases). This CDR3 spans 17 amino acids. With 1 base removed from V and 1 base from J, the gap between germline ends came to 16 bases. Germline V lookup: CDR1 LGHDT, CDR2 YNNKEL (reference sequence). As DNA, the CDR3 is TGTGCCAGCAGCCAAGGGAGCAGGGCCAGCTATAACTATGGCTACACCTTC. Translating gives CASSQGSRASYNYGYTF.

The V call is TRBV5-1, the J call TRBJ2-3; 14 bases map to TRBD2. CDR1 and CDR2 from the germline V gene are SGHRS and YFSETQ. The CDR3 runs to 18 residues. V lost 0 bases to trimming and J lost 2 bases; unmatched junction nucleotides: 5. The CDR3 DNA is TGCGCCAGCAGCTTGGGGGGGACTAGCGGGGGCCTCACAGATACGCAGTATTTT. It encodes CASSLGGTSGGLTDTQYF.

V gene TRBV12-3 or TRBV12-4 combines with J gene TRBJ2-7; a possible D gene is TRBD1 (5 bases). The CDR3 is 14 residues long. V lost 6 bases to trimming and J lost 3 bases, with 15 bases between them. The DNA for the CDR3 is TGTGCCAGCAGCGACTGCAGGGTAAGCTACGAGCAGTACTTC. It translates to CASSDCRVSYEQYF.

This clonotype was detected ten times or more. The gene calls are TRBV11-3 and TRBJ2-1, with D hard to call. V was shortened by 2 bases and J by 6 bases, with 14 bases between the two germline ends. Germline CDR1 reads SGHNT; CDR2 reads YENEEA. The CDR3 runs to 15 residues. CDR3 DNA: TGTGCCAGCAGCTTAAGGCGCGCCCAGAGCAATGAGCAGTTCTTC. As protein: CASSLRRAQSNEQFF.